A selection of T cell receptor beta chains follows, all from one sample in a study of long-term antiretroviral therapy in people with HIV. Sequenced by immunoSEQ multiplex PCR; TCRdb stores in-frame clones only, minus some. The sample lists roughly 5,700 clones, just under 80% seen once, with roughly 10% in the top ten. The specimen was unsorted PBMCs, collected 1.8 years before starting antiretroviral therapy. The receptors shown here come from a man in his forties or fifties with HIV. Each CDR3 is given with its conserved first and last residue. A D gene is named only where the DNA matches it firmly. Expanded clones are given a class, and other clones once, few, many or no size at all.

abundance	v_gene	d_gene	j_gene	CDR3nt	CDR3aa
.	TRBV30	.	TRBJ2-7	TGTGCCTGGAGTGTATCCAGGTGGAACGAGCAGTACTTC	CAWSVSRWNEQYF
.	TRBV6-5	.	TRBJ1-5	TGTGCCAGCAGCCGCATCAGCAATCAGCCCCAGCATTTT	CASSRISNQPQHF
.	TRBV7-2	.	TRBJ2-1	TGTGCCTCAAGGGGGGGTAGAGAGCAGTTCTTC	CASRGGREQFF
few	TRBV30	TRBD2	TRBJ2-4	TGTGCCTGGAGTGTATCCATCGGGCGGGAGAGGGCCAAAAACATTCAGTACTTC	CAWSVSIGRERAKNIQYF
.	TRBV27	.	TRBJ2-7	TGTGCCAGCAGTTTATCAGGGGAGAACCGGCAGTACTTC	CASSLSGENRQYF
.	TRBV19	TRBD2	TRBJ2-1	TGTGCCAGTAGTGAGTACGGACTAGCTGGTGAGCAGTTCTTC	CASSEYGLAGEQFF
.	TRBV6-1	.	TRBJ2-5	TGTGCCAGCAGTGAAGGCGTGGACAGTGGGGGGATTCAAGAGACCCAGTACTTC	CASSEGVDSGGIQETQYF
.	TRBV5-1	.	TRBJ1-2	TGCGCCAGCAGCTTTAACGGGGATGGCTACACCTTC	CASSFNGDGYTF
.	TRBV5-6	.	TRBJ2-1	TGTGCCAGCAGCACACGCCAGAGCTCCTACAATGAGCAGTTCTTC	CASSTRQSSYNEQFF
.	TRBV4-1	.	TRBJ2-1	TGCGCCAGCAGCCAAGATAGTAACAATGAGCAGTTCTTC	CASSQDSNNEQFF
.	TRBV19	TRBD2	TRBJ2-7	TGTGCCAGTTCCTCCCTCGCTAGCGGAACACCTTACGAGCAGTACTTC	CASSSLASGTPYEQYF
.	TRBV19	TRBD1	TRBJ1-5	TGTGCCAGTAGCACCCTTCCTGGACAGGGGAATAAGCCCCAGCATTTT	CASSTLPGQGNKPQHF
once	TRBV27	.	TRBJ2-2	TGTGCCAGCAGTTTATTCGGGGTGAGGGGGGCTTGGAACACCGGGGAGCTGTTTTTT	CASSLFGVRGAWNTGELFF
.	TRBV18	.	TRBJ2-7	TGTGCCAGCTCACCCTTCAGGGCGGCAGACTCCTACGAGCAGTACTTC	CASSPFRAADSYEQYF
.	TRBV18	TRBD2	TRBJ2-7	TGTGCCAGCTCACAGACTAGCGGCTACGAGCAGTACTTC	CASSQTSGYEQYF
.	TRBV14	.	TRBJ1-2	TGTGCCAGCAGCCCAACAGGTTCCTTAATCTATGGCTACACCTTC	CASSPTGSLIYGYTF
.	TRBV27	TRBD2	TRBJ2-7	TGTGCCAGCAGATTACTAGCGGGAGGCCTCTACGAGCAGTACTTC	CASRLLAGGLYEQYF
.	TRBV29-1	.	TRBJ2-7	TGCAGCGTTGAAGTGTCGACTACACCCTACGAGCAGTACTTC	CSVEVSTTPYEQYF
.	TRBV7-9	TRBD2	TRBJ2-7	TGTGCCAGCAGCGACGGACTAGCGGGAAACTCCTACGAGCAGTACTTC	CASSDGLAGNSYEQYF
.	TRBV5-4	.	TRBJ2-3	TGTGCCAGCATTGAGGCGGAGCGCCTAGATACGCAGTATTTT	CASIEAERLDTQYF
once	TRBV7-9	.	TRBJ2-2	TGTGCCAGCAGCTTAGGCTCGACTGAAGACGGGGAGCTGTTTTTT	CASSLGSTEDGELFF
.	TRBV7-8	.	TRBJ2-6	TGTGCCAGCAGCGGGACTTGGGTCGGGGATGGGGCCAACGTCCTGACTTTC	CASSGTWVGDGANVLTF
few	TRBV4-3	.	TRBJ2-1	TGCGCCAGCAGCCGGGACGGGGACCCCTACAATGAGCAGTTCTTC	CASSRDGDPYNEQFF
.	TRBV28	.	TRBJ1-2	TGTGCCAGCAGTTTACCAGGGATCGTTGGCTACACCTTC	CASSLPGIVGYTF
.	TRBV7-3	.	TRBJ1-1	TGTGCCAGCAGCTTAATCCCGGGGGCGCAATCTGAAGCTTTCTTT	CASSLIPGAQSEAFF
few	TRBV7-9	.	TRBJ1-5	TGTGCCAGCAGCCCCGGACAACAGCCTCAGCCCCAGCATTTT	CASSPGQQPQPQHF
.	TRBV6-5	.	TRBJ2-5	TGTGCCAGCAGTTACACAGGAGTTCCTAAGGAGACCCAGTACTTC	CASSYTGVPKETQYF
once	TRBV6-5	.	TRBJ1-3	TGTGCCAGCAGGAAGGGGACTGGAAACACCATATATTTT	CASRKGTGNTIYF
.	TRBV6-4	TRBD1	TRBJ2-1	TGTGCCAGCAGTGACTCTTGGACAGGGGGCTTCAATGAGCAGTTCTTC	CASSDSWTGGFNEQFF